This TCR beta chain is from a study of cytomegalovirus exposure and HLA in healthy donors. The V and J ends lost 2 bases and 8 bases respectively, with 11 bases between them. This CDR3 is 14 amino acids long. Germline CDR1 reads SGDLS; CDR2 reads YYNGEE. The study ran its PCR with 60 Vbeta and 13 Jbeta primers. Using immunoSEQ multiplex PCR, the repertoire was profiled, and TCRdb retains in-frame clones only, with some absent. The top ten hold 2.1% of the sample, which has about 120,000 clones, roughly 80% seen once. The J gene is TRBJ1-6, the V gene TRBV9, with unresolved D. The sequence was collected from a man younger than 45 in good health and CMV-seronegative. The material sequenced was PBMCs. The CDR3 here is CASSVTDGDSPLHF. The CDR3 nucleotides read TGTGCCAGCAGCGTGACGGACGGGGATTCACCCCTCCACTTT. Complete variable domain (other parts from reference TRBV9 and TRBJ1-6): DSGVTQTPKHLITATGQRVTLRCSPRSGDLSVYWYQQSLDQGLQFLIQYYNGEERAKGNILERFSAQQFPDLHSELNLSSLELGDSALYFCASSVTDGDSPLHFGNGTRLTVT.